This TCR beta chain was sequenced in a study of blood T cell repertoires in COVID-19. Trimming removed 4 bases from V and 1 base from J, with 10 bases in between. The germline gives CDR1 MDHEN, CDR2 SYDVKM. The CDR3 has 14 residues. Repertoires were generated with immunoSEQ multiplex PCR, while TCRdb's copy carries only in-frame clones and drops some. Among approximately 290,000 clones listed, around 82% were seen once. Sequencing was carried out using peripheral blood. The V and J genes are TRBV28 and TRBJ1-1, with D uncertain. The receptor was isolated from a human donor with COVID-19, enrolled during active disease. The donor label of this sample is uncertain. CDR3 sequence: CASSSPTGNTEAFF. CDR3 bases: TGTGCCAGCAGTTCGCCAACCGGGAACACTGAAGCTTTCTTT.